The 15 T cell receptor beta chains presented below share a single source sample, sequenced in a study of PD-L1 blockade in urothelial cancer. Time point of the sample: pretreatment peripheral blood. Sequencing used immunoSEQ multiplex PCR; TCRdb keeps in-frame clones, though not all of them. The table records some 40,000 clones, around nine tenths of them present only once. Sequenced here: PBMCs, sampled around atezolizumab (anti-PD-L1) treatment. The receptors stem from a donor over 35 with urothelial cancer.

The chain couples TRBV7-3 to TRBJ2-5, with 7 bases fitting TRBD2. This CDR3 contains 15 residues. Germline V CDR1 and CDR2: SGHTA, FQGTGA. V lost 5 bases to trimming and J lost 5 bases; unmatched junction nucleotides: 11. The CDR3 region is CASSPRGRLGETQYF. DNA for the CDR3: TGTGCCAGCAGCCCCCGCGGGAGACTGGGGGAGACCCAGTACTTC.

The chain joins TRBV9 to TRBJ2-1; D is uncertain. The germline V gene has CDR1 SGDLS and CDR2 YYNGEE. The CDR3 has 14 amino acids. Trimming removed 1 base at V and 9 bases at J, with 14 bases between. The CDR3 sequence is CASSVTWRRSEQFF. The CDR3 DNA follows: TGTGCCAGCAGCGTAACCTGGAGACGGAGTGAGCAGTTCTTC.

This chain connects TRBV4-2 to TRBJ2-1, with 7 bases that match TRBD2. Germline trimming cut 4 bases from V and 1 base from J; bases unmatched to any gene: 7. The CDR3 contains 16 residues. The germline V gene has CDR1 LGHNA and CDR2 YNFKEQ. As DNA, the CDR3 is TGTGCCAGCAGCCGGGAGGGGAACCCGTCCTACAATGAGCAGTTCTTC. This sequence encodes CASSREGNPSYNEQFF.

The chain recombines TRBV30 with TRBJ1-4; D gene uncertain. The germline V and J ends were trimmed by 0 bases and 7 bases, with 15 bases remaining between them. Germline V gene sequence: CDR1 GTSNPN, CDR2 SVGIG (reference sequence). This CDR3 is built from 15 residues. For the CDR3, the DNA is TGTGCCTGGAGTGTACTGTCCTCCCTCGGTGAAAAACTGTTTTTT. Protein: CAWSVLSSLGEKLFF.

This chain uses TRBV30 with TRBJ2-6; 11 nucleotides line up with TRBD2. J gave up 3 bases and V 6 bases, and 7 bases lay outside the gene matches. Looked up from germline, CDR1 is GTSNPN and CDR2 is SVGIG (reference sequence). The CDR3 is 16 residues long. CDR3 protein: CACPHGLAGGANVLTF. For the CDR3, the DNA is TGTGCCTGCCCTCACGGACTAGCGGGTGGGGCCAACGTCCTGACTTTC.

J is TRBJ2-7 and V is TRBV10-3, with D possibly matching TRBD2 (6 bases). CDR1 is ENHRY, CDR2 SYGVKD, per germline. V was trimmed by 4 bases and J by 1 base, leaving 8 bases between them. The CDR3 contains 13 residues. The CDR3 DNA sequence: TGTGCCATCAGTGGGGGACTTTCCTACGAGCAGTACTTC. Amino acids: CAISGGLSYEQYF.

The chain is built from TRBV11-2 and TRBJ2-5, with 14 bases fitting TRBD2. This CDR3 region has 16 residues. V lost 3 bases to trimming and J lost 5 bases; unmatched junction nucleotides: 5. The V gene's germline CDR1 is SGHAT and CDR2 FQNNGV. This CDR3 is CASSFATSGRGETQYF. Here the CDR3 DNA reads TGTGCCAGCAGCTTCGCGACTAGCGGGAGGGGGGAGACCCAGTACTTC.

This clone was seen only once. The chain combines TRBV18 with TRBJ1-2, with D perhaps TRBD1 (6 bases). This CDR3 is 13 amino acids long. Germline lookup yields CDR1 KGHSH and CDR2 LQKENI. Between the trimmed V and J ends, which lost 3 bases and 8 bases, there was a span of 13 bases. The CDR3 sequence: CASSPGRGQGYTF. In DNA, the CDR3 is TGTGCCAGCTCACCCGGCCGGGGACAAGGCTACACCTTC.

The DNA of the CDR3 is TGTGCCACCGGGGTATTCGAGACCCAGTACTTC. Protein product: CATGVFETQYF. The chain links TRBV28 to TRBJ2-5; the D gene is possibly TRBD2 (5 bases). The CDR3 consists of 11 residues. Germline values: CDR1 MDHEN, CDR2 SYDVKM. Trimming pared 10 bases from V and 5 bases from J, leaving 11 bases between.

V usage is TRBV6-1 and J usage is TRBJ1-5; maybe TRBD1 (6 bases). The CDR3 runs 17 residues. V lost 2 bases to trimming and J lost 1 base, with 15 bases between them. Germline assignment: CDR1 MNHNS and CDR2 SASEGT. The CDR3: CASSERGQSLSNQPQHF. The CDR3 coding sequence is TGTGCCAGCAGTGAACGCGGACAGTCCTTGAGCAATCAGCCCCAGCATTTT.

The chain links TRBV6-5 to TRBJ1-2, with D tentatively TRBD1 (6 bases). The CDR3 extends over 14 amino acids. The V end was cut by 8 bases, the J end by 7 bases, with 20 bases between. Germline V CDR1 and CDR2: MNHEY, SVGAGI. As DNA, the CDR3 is TGTGCCAGCGGCTCCCAAGGGGGTTTTGGTGGCTACACCTTC. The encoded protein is CASGSQGGFGGYTF.

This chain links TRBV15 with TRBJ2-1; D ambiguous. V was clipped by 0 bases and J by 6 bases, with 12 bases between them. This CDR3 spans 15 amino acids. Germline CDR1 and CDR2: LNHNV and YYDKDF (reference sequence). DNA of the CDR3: TGTGCCACCAGCAGAGATTCTGGGTGGGCCAATGAGCAGTTCTTC. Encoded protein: CATSRDSGWANEQFF.

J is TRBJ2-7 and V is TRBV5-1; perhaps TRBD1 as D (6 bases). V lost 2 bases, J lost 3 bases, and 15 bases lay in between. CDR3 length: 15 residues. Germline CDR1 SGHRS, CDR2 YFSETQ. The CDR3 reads CASSLANRVRYEQYF. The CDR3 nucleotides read TGCGCCAGCAGCTTAGCTAACAGGGTTCGCTACGAGCAGTACTTC.

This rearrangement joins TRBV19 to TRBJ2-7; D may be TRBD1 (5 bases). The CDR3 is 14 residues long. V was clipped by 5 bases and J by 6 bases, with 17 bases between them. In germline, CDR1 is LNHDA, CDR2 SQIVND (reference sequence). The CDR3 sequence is CASSPPRRQTEQYF. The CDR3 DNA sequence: TGTGCCAGTAGTCCCCCCCGCAGACAGACCGAGCAGTACTTC.

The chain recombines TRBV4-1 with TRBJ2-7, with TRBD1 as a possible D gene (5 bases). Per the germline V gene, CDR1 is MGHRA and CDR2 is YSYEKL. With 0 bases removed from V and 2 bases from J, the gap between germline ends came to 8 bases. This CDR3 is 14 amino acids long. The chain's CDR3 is CASSQDRAPYEQYF. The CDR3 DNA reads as TGCGCCAGCAGCCAAGACAGGGCCCCCTACGAGCAGTACTTC.